This is a list of T cell receptor beta chains from one sample in a study of shared clonotypes between healthy human individuals. The assay was immunoSEQ multiplex PCR, and TCRdb's table has in-frame clones only and misses some. The sample holds some 1.4 million clones, more than 95% seen once. Sequenced sample: naive CD4+ T cells sorted from blood. The receptors here all came from a man aged 25 to 45 in good health. The CDR3 runs from the conserved cysteine through the conserved F or W. The D gene is left open where the match is weak. Size is stated for part of the rows, as once, few or many counts, or as a class when the clone is expanded.

clone_size | d_call | j_call | v_call | cdr3_length | cdr3_aa | cdr3_nt
. | . | TRBJ2-6 | TRBV4-1 | 17 | CASSPGLLFSGANVLTF | TGCGCCAGCAGCCCGGGACTCCTATTCTCTGGGGCCAACGTCCTGACTTTC
. | . | TRBJ1-1 | TRBV9 | 18 | CASSVGGGASRWDTEAFF | TGTGCCAGCAGCGTAGGAGGGGGGGCCTCAAGATGGGACACTGAAGCTTTCTTT
. | . | TRBJ1-5 | TRBV6-5 | 11 | CASTNGVSQHF | TGTGCCAGCACCAATGGGGTGTCCCAGCATTTT
. | . | TRBJ2-2 | TRBV11-1 | 15 | CASSFFGSGTGELFF | TGTGCCAGCAGCTTTTTCGGGAGCGGCACCGGGGAGCTGTTTTTT
. | . | TRBJ2-3 | TRBV7-2 | 15 | CASTPDGLSTDTQYF | TGTGCCAGCACCCCGGATGGGCTTTCCACAGATACGCAGTATTTT
. | . | TRBJ1-1 | TRBV4-1 | 15 | CASSQGPGRNSEAFF | TGCGCCAGCAGCCAAGGACCAGGTAGGAACTCTGAAGCTTTCTTT
. | . | TRBJ2-7 | TRBV7-2 | 14 | CASSLDLLTADQYF | TGTGCCAGCAGCTTAGATCTCCTAACTGCGGACCAGTACTTC
. | TRBD1 | TRBJ2-1 | TRBV7-7 | 15 | CASSRGQGDYNEQFF | TGTGCTAGCAGCCGGGGACAGGGGGACTACAATGAGCAGTTCTTC
. | TRBD2 | TRBJ2-7 | TRBV18 | 14 | CASSPLAGADEQYF | TGTGCCAGCTCACCACTAGCGGGAGCAGACGAGCAGTACTTC
. | . | TRBJ2-3 | TRBV2 | 15 | CASRARDATTDTQYF | TGTGCCAGCAGAGCCCGGGACGCAACCACAGATACGCAGTATTTT
. | . | TRBJ2-7 | TRBV23-1 | 12 | CAPRKGSYEQYF | TGCGCCCCTCGGAAGGGTTCCTACGAGCAGTACTTC
. | . | TRBJ2-3 | TRBV15 | 17 | CATSRDQIWGTTDTQYF | TGTGCCACCAGCAGAGATCAGATCTGGGGCACCACAGATACGCAGTATTTT
. | TRBD1 | TRBJ2-7 | TRBV25-1 | 16 | CASSERGGTGMYEQYF | TGTGCCAGCAGTGAAAGGGGCGGGACAGGGATGTACGAGCAGTACTTC
. | TRBD2 | TRBJ2-2 | TRBV19 | 16 | CASSPRLAPIAGELFF | TGTGCCAGTAGTCCGCGACTAGCGCCGATAGCCGGGGAGCTGTTTTTT
. | . | TRBJ2-1 | TRBV7-3 | 15 | CASSLEGSSYNEQFF | TGTGCCAGCAGCTTAGAAGGCAGCTCCTACAATGAGCAGTTCTTC
. | . | TRBJ2-1 | TRBV28 | 11 | CASQLTGRQFF | TGTGCCAGTCAACTGACGGGACGGCAGTTCTTC
. | . | TRBJ2-2 | TRBV15 | 14 | CATSPSANTGELFF | TGTGCCACCAGCCCCAGTGCGAACACCGGGGAGCTGTTTTTT
once | . | TRBJ1-5 | TRBV29-1 | 12 | CSVGGGNQPQHF | TGCAGCGTTGGGGGTGGAAATCAGCCCCAGCATTTT
. | . | TRBJ1-5 | TRBV27 | 13 | CASSLDRNQPQHF | TGTGCCAGCAGTCTAGACAGGAATCAGCCCCAGCATTTT
. | TRBD2 | TRBJ2-6 | TRBV5-8 | 19 | CASSLWSREGLAGANVLTF | TGTGCCAGCAGCTTGTGGTCGCGGGAGGGTCTAGCTGGGGCCAACGTCCTGACTTTC
. | . | TRBJ2-7 | TRBV10-3 | 14 | CAISESPGTYEQYF | TGTGCCATCAGTGAGTCACCAGGGACCTACGAGCAGTACTTC
. | . | TRBJ2-5 | TRBV5-1 | 15 | CASSFLGERQETQYF | TGCGCCAGCAGCTTTTTGGGGGAACGGCAAGAGACCCAGTACTTC
. | . | TRBJ1-5 | TRBV15 | 17 | CATSRDPGVFSNQPQHF | TGTGCCACCAGCAGAGATCCCGGGGTGTTTAGCAATCAGCCCCAGCATTTT
once | TRBD1 | TRBJ2-1 | TRBV5-6 | 13 | CASSLTGGNEQFF | TGTGCCAGCAGCTTGACAGGGGGGAATGAGCAGTTCTTC
. | TRBD2 | TRBJ2-7 | TRBV7-3 | 14 | CASSLRAGAYEQYF | TGTGCCAGCAGCTTAAGAGCGGGAGCCTACGAGCAGTACTTC
. | . | TRBJ1-4 | TRBV5-1 | 15 | CASSLGLETNEKLFF | TGCGCCAGCAGCTTGGGGTTGGAGACTAATGAAAAACTGTTTTTT
once | TRBD2 | TRBJ2-3 | TRBV5-6 | 15 | CASSLGLASTDTQYF | TGTGCCAGCAGCTTAGGACTAGCCTCCACAGATACGCAGTATTTT
. | TRBD2 | TRBJ2-1 | TRBV29-1 | 19 | CSVGQWASGRGGSYNEQFF | TGCAGCGTCGGGCAATGGGCTAGCGGGAGGGGTGGCTCCTACAATGAGCAGTTCTTC
. | . | TRBJ2-1 | TRBV29-1 | 13 | CSVSFSSYNEQFF | TGCAGCGTTTCCTTCAGCTCCTACAATGAGCAGTTCTTC
. | TRBD1 | TRBJ2-3 | TRBV9 | 15 | CASSVGGQGSDTQYF | TGTGCCAGCAGCGTAGGAGGACAGGGGTCAGATACGCAGTATTTT
. | TRBD2 | TRBJ2-1 | TRBV2 | 15 | CASSERTSGYNEQFF | TGTGCCAGCAGTGAACGGACTAGCGGGTACAATGAGCAGTTCTTC
. | TRBD1 | TRBJ1-4 | TRBV7-2 | 15 | CASSFNRGTNEKLFF | TGTGCCAGCAGCTTCAACAGGGGTACTAATGAAAAACTGTTTTTT
. | . | TRBJ2-2 | TRBV16 | 14 | CASSQSSLDGELFF | TGTGCCAGCAGCCAATCGTCTCTGGACGGGGAGCTGTTTTTT